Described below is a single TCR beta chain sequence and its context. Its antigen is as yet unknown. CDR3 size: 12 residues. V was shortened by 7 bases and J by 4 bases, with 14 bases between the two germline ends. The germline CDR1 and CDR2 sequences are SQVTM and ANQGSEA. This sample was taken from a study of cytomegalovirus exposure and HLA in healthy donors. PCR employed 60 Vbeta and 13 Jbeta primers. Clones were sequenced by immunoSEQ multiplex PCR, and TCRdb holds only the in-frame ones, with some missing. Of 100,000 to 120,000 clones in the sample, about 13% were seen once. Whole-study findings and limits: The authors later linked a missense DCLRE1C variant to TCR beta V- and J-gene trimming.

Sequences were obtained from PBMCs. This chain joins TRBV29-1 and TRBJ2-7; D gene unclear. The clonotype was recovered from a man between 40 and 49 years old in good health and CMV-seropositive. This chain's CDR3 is CSALNPGYEQYF. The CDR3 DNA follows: TGCAGCGCCCTGAATCCCGGGTACGAGCAGTACTTC.